These 24 T cell receptor beta chains came from one sample sequenced in a study of blood T cell repertoires in COVID-19. Assay used: immunoSEQ multiplex PCR; TCRdb lists only in-frame clones, some missing. The sample carries tens of thousands of clones, roughly three quarters recorded once. The specimen was peripheral blood. The receptors stem from a man in his 70s with acute or convalescent COVID-19.

The chain links TRBV25-1 to TRBJ2-2, with D hard to call. This CDR3 is built from 14 residues. CDR1 is MGHDK and CDR2 is SYGVNS in the germline V gene. The V end was cut by 0 bases, the J end by 5 bases, with 7 bases between. The CDR3 is CASSEYGRTGELFF. CDR3 bases: TGTGCCAGCAGTGAATATGGCAGGACCGGGGAGCTGTTTTTT.

Remarks on this clone: Mismatch with germline at one junction end may stem from a read error. CDR3 sequence reads: CASRPTGGYSYKQYF. DNA of the CDR3: TGTGCCAGCAGACCGACAGGGGGGTACTCCTACAAGCAGTACTTC. The V gene is TRBV27, the J gene TRBJ2-7, with 9 bases lining up with TRBD1. The CDR3 has 15 amino acids. The germline V gene encodes CDR1 MNHEY and CDR2 SMNVEV (reference sequence).

This chain uses TRBV5-1 with TRBJ2-5; 7 bases are a match to TRBD2. Germline assignment: CDR1 SGHRS and CDR2 YFSETQ. V gave up 4 bases and J gave up 5 bases; unmatched junction bases: 8. The CDR3 covers 14 residues. CDR3 DNA: TGCGCCAGCAGCCCGGGAGCCGGGGGGGAGACCCAGTACTTC. Protein sequence: CASSPGAGGETQYF.

The chain is built from TRBV7-8 and TRBJ2-2; the D gene is possibly TRBD1 (7 bases). V dropped 7 bases and J dropped 0 bases, with 15 bases sitting between them. Germline lookup yields CDR1 SGHVS and CDR2 FQNEAQ. This CDR3 is built from 16 residues. CDR3 region: CASTLGGTANTGELFF. The CDR3 DNA reads TGTGCCAGCACCCTAGGGGGGACAGCGAACACCGGGGAGCTGTTTTTT.

The J gene is TRBJ2-7, the V gene TRBV11-2, with a possible D match to TRBD1 (6 bases). CDR1 and CDR2 from the germline V gene are SGHAT and FQNNGV. The V end lost 8 bases, the J end lost 6 bases, and 11 bases lay between the germline ends. The CDR3 has 11 residues. The CDR3 protein is CASSRGFEQYV. The CDR3 DNA reads TGTGCCAGCTCCAGGGGTTTCGAGCAGTACGTC.

V and J are TRBV7-8 and TRBJ2-7, with 10 bases lining up with TRBD2. Trimming at V came to 5 bases and at J to 2 bases, leaving 6 bases not matched to a gene. The CDR3 length is 15 residues. The germline CDR1 and CDR2 sequences are SGHVS and FQNEAQ. CDR3 in amino acids: CASSLRTSGPYEQYV. CDR3 nucleotides: TGTGCCAGCAGCCTACGGACTAGCGGTCCCTACGAGCAGTACGTC.

This chain joins TRBV4-1 and TRBJ1-5; D is possibly TRBD1 (5 bases). The CDR3 runs to 14 residues. From germline, CDR1 is MGHRA and CDR2 YSYEKL. Trimming removed 1 base at V and 5 bases at J, with 9 bases between. CDR3 sequence (DNA): TGCGCCAGCAGCCAAGCCACAGGAGATCAGCCCCAGCATTTT. Translation: CASSQATGDQPQHF.

The CDR3 region has the DNA TGTGCCAGCAGCTTGTTGGGGAGGGAGACCCAGTACTTC. This translates into CASSLLGRETQYF. The chain combines TRBV5-5 with TRBJ2-5, with a possible D match to TRBD2 (6 bases). The ends were cut back, 1 base at V and 5 bases at J, with 9 bases in the middle. Germline V lookup: CDR1 SGHKS, CDR2 YYEKEE (reference sequence). CDR3 size: 13 residues.

The V gene is TRBV6-5, the J gene TRBJ2-3; TRBD2 agrees at 9 bases. V trimming: 8 bases; J trimming: 4 bases; junction bases outside the gene matches: 4. In germline, CDR1 is MNHEY, CDR2 SVGAGI. This CDR3 spans 13 amino acids. The CDR3 nucleotides are TGTGCCAGCGGCGCGGGGGGGCCAGATACGCAGTATTTT. This sequence encodes CASGAGGPDTQYF.

The V call is TRBV29-1, the J call TRBJ2-3; D is ambiguous. The CDR3 runs to 10 residues. The germline V gene encodes CDR1 SQVTM and CDR2 ANQGSEA. V was shortened by 5 bases and J by 5 bases, with 5 bases between the two germline ends. CDR3 residues: CSVQKDTQYF. The CDR3 nucleotides read TGCAGCGTTCAAAAAGATACGCAGTATTTT.

The chain combines TRBV18 with TRBJ2-5; TRBD1 matches 8 bases. The length of the CDR3 is 16 residues. CDR1 and CDR2 (germline): KGHSH, LQKENI. The V gene end was trimmed by 2 bases and the J gene end by 0 bases; junction bases not matched to a gene: 5. CDR3 sequence reads: CASSPERTGYQETQYF. Here the CDR3 DNA reads TGTGCCAGCTCACCAGAAAGGACAGGGTACCAAGAGACCCAGTACTTC.

This chain uses TRBV7-2 with TRBJ1-5; D remains ambiguous. The V gene's germline CDR1 is SGHTA and CDR2 FQGNSA. The V end lost 4 bases, the J end lost 6 bases, and 7 bases lay between the germline ends. This CDR3 is 12 amino acids long. DNA of the CDR3: TGTGCCAGCAGCTCGTCGGGTCAGCCCCAGCATTTT. Residues: CASSSSGQPQHF.

In DNA, the CDR3 is TGTGCCAGCATGTGGGGGGTGCAGCTACGAGAGCAGTACGTC. This encodes CASMWGVQLREQYV. The chain has TRBV9 and TRBJ2-7; D is possibly TRBD2 (6 bases). Germline CDR1 SGDLS, CDR2 YYNGEE. V dropped 6 bases and J dropped 7 bases, with 20 bases sitting between them. CDR3 length equals 14 residues.

The rearrangement joins TRBV18 to TRBJ2-2; 7 bases fit TRBD1. J was trimmed by 5 bases and V by 4 bases; bases with no gene match: 4. Germline V lookup: CDR1 KGHSH, CDR2 LQKENI. The CDR3 runs to 14 residues. The CDR3 loop reads CASSQRQGTGELFF. DNA for the CDR3: TGTGCCAGCTCACAGAGACAGGGTACCGGGGAGCTGTTTTTT.

The chain carries TRBV5-1 and TRBJ1-2; TRBD1 aligns across 11 bases. Losses at the gene ends were 1 base for V and 2 bases for J; bases not matched to a gene: 7. Germline loops: CDR1 SGHRS, CDR2 YFSETQ. The CDR3 is 17 amino acids. DNA of the CDR3: TGCGCCAGCAGCTTGTTGGGACAGGGGGGAAAGAACTATGGCTACACCTTC. It encodes CASSLLGQGGKNYGYTF.

V gene TRBV6-5 combines with J gene TRBJ2-1, with TRBD2 matching 10 bases. V gave up 6 bases and J gave up 7 bases; unmatched junction bases: 9. The CDR3 is made up of 15 amino acids. Germline V gene data show CDR1 as MNHEY and CDR2 as SVGAGI. As DNA, the CDR3 is TGTGCCAGCAGAGTAGCGGGGGGTGGGCGTAATGAGCAGTTCTTC. As protein: CASRVAGGGRNEQFF.

The chain links TRBV18 to TRBJ1-2; D not resolved. CDR1 and CDR2 from the germline V gene are KGHSH and LQKENI. V was pared by 0 bases and J by 4 bases, with 9 bases between. The CDR3 is 14 residues long. The CDR3 sequence is CASSPPPPSYGYTF. The CDR3 DNA follows: TGTGCCAGCTCACCACCCCCCCCTTCCTATGGCTACACCTTC.

The chain recombines TRBV7-2 with TRBJ1-3, with TRBD1 as a possible D gene (5 bases). From germline, CDR1 is SGHTA and CDR2 FQGNSA. The CDR3 consists of 16 residues. V was shortened by 5 bases and J by 2 bases, with 16 bases between the two germline ends. CDR3: CASSIRPGGTGNTIYF. The CDR3 DNA reads as TGTGCCAGCAGCATACGGCCGGGGGGAACTGGAAACACCATATATTTT.

The V gene is TRBV7-9, the J gene TRBJ2-5; D remains ambiguous. The V end was cut by 2 bases, the J end by 5 bases, with 9 bases between. The CDR3 loop spans 13 amino acids. Germline CDR1 is SEHNR and CDR2 is FQNEAQ (reference sequence). The CDR3 sequence is CASSLNPEETQYF. CDR3 nucleotides: TGTGCCAGCAGCTTAAATCCCGAGGAGACCCAGTACTTC. The variable domain in full, with the rest retrieved from reference TRBV7-9 and TRBJ2-5, is DTGVSQNPRHKITKRGQNVTFRCDPISEHNRLYWYRQTLGQGPEFLTYFQNEAQLEKSRLLSDRFSAERPKGSFSTLEIQRTEQGDSAMYLCASSLNPEETQYFGPGTRLLVL.

The chain recombines TRBV18 with TRBJ2-1, with 9 bases identical to TRBD2. Germline CDR1 reads KGHSH; CDR2 reads LQKENI. The trim removed 4 bases at V and 3 bases at J, leaving 4 bases unmatched. The CDR3 loop spans 15 amino acids. The CDR3 spells CASSLERGVYNEQFF. In DNA, the CDR3 is TGTGCCAGCTCACTCGAGCGGGGGGTCTACAATGAGCAGTTCTTC.

The chain couples TRBV28 to TRBJ1-5; D possibly corresponds to TRBD1 (6 bases). The V end lost 8 bases, the J end lost 7 bases, and 21 bases lay between the germline ends. The CDR3 totals 15 residues. Germline CDR1 reads MDHEN; CDR2 reads SYDVKM. The CDR3 DNA follows: TGTGCCAGCTGGGAACAGGGAATTTTCGACCAGCCCCAGCATTTT. It encodes CASWEQGIFDQPQHF. Supplemented by reference TRBV28 and TRBJ1-5, the full variable domain reads DVKVTQSSRYLVKRTGEKVFLECVQDMDHENMFWYRQDPGLGLRLIYFSYDVKMKEKGDIPEGYSVSREKKERFSLILESASTNQTSMYLCASWEQGIFDQPQHFGDGTRLSIL.

This chain links TRBV5-1 with TRBJ2-1, with a possible D match to TRBD1 (5 bases). CDR1 and CDR2 from the germline V gene are SGHRS and YFSETQ. Trimming stripped 2 bases from V and 3 bases from J, with 9 bases between. The CDR3 has 14 residues. The CDR3 sequence: CASSFQGDYNEQFF. In nucleotides, the CDR3 is TGCGCCAGCAGCTTCCAGGGCGACTACAATGAGCAGTTCTTC. Full variable domain (remainder filled in from reference TRBV5-1 and TRBJ2-1): KAGVTQTPRYLIKTRGQQVTLSCSPISGHRSVSWYQQTPGQGLQFLFEYFSETQRNKGNFPGRFSGRQFSNSRSEMNVSTLELGDSALYLCASSFQGDYNEQFFGPGTRLTVL.

The V call is TRBV7-3, the J call TRBJ2-7; TRBD2 matches at 7 bases. This CDR3 has 13 residues. The V gene end was trimmed by 3 bases and the J gene end by 6 bases; junction bases not matched to a gene: 5. The V gene's germline CDR1 is SGHTA and CDR2 FQGTGA. The DNA of the CDR3 is TGTGCCAGCAGCTTCGCTTCGGGGGGCGAGCAGTACTTC. Its protein product is CASSFASGGEQYF.

This clone occurred a few times. In DNA, the CDR3 is TGTGCCAGCAGCGGGGGACAGGGGCCCCCCCTTAATGAAAAACTGTTTTTT. Protein sequence: CASSGGQGPPLNEKLFF. This chain joins TRBV9 and TRBJ1-4; 10 nucleotides align to TRBD1. From germline, CDR1 is SGDLS and CDR2 YYNGEE. The V and J ends lost 3 bases and 4 bases, in that order; junction bases with no gene match: 9. The CDR3 sequence is 17 residues long.